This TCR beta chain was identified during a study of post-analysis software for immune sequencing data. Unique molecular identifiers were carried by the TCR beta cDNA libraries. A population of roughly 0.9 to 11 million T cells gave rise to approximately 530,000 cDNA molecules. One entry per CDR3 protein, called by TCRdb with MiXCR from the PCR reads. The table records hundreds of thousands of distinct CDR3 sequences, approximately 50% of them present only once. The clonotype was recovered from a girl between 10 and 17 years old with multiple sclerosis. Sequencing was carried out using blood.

This CDR3 is CSARERVVGDPGRPQYF. The CDR3 DNA reads TGCAGTGCTAGAGAGAGGGTAGTGGGTGATCCAGGGAGACCCCAGTACTTC. The chain combines TRBV20-1 with TRBJ2-7; perhaps D is TRBD1 or TRBD2 (5 bases each). The V end lost 0 bases, the J end lost 10 bases, and 28 bases lay between the germline ends. Germline V gene lookup returns CDR1 DFQATT and CDR2 SNEGSKA (reference sequence). The CDR3 length is 17 residues.